This T cell receptor (beta chain) was recorded in a study of CXCR3-negative and CXCR3-positive naive CD8 T cells. As for the study in general: The libraries yielded about 135 million TRB reads, about 1.5 +/- 0.3 million each. Whole-study results and caveats: It was found that naive subsets had comparable surface CD5, and TCR strength was inferred from TRB CDR3 properties.

For this clonotype: What it binds is unknown.

The CDR3 is made up of 12 amino acids. CDR1 is SGHTA, CDR2 FQGNSA, per germline. TRB cDNA was prepared as libraries by UMI-labeled 5' RACE. TCRdb reprocessed the 5' RACE reads and stores each CDR3 protein as one record, lacking DNA. This sample's clone table lists 45,000 to 65,000 distinct CDR3 sequences. The V call is TRBV7-2, the J call TRBJ2-3. Sequenced: naive CXCR3- CD8+ T cells from blood. Subset denoted: CD45RO-CCR7+CD27+CD95- naive CD8+ T cells lacking CXCR3 (TNR3-). This clonotype was sampled from a human donor in good health. Some clones in this sample may be carry-over from other donors' samples. The CDR3 loop reads CASSPTSDTQYF.